What follows are 8 T cell receptor beta chains derived from one specimen sequenced in a study of T-cell memory formation after mild COVID-19 (dated by TCRdb to about 2021). Library prep was done by 5' RACE. Sequencing was carried out with an Illumina NovaSeq 6000. Through fastp at Q25 and MiXCR, TCRdb rebuilt clones from the public reads, retaining in-frame beta chains. Rows are unified per CDR3 protein, each entry keeping the most common DNA and genes. The sample table records fewer than 600,000 distinct CDR3 sequences; less than 25% of these occur just once. In total, the top ten clones hold approximately 8.4% of the sample. The material sequenced was PBMCs or a T cell subset sorted from them (not recorded which). These receptors came from an adult woman who had mild COVID-19 (a few samples of this study predate the infection). The sample titles of this study are shuffled in the database, so cell type and time point are left out; the donor was told from shared clones.

This clonotype appeared a few times. The V call is TRBV6-5, the J call TRBJ2-7; perhaps TRBD2 as D (6 bases). Per germline, CDR1 MNHEY and CDR2 SVGAGI. The CDR3 consists of 13 residues. V lost 5 bases to trimming and J lost 7 bases, with 15 bases between them. CDR3 sequence: CASSRDSVMEQYF. The CDR3, as DNA: TGTGCCAGCAGTAGGGACTCAGTGATGGAGCAGTACTTC.

V gene TRBV9 combines with J gene TRBJ1-1; D remains unclear. The CDR3 spans 13 residues. V was trimmed by 6 bases and J by 4 bases, leaving 13 bases between them. Looked up from germline, CDR1 is SGDLS and CDR2 is YYNGEE. The CDR3 is CASTSVGSTEAFF. The CDR3 DNA reads as TGTGCCAGCACGTCGGTTGGATCCACTGAAGCTTTCTTT.

This clonotype was detected ten times or more. This chain uses TRBV6-5 with TRBJ1-5; 8 nucleotides agree with TRBD1. There are 15 residues in the CDR3. Per germline, CDR1 MNHEY and CDR2 SVGAGI. The V gene end was trimmed by 5 bases and the J gene end by 0 bases; junction bases not matched to a gene: 3. As DNA, the CDR3 is TGTGCCAGCAGTAAAGACAGGGGTAGCAATCAGCCCCAGCATTTT. This codes for CASSKDRGSNQPQHF.

This clonotype was seen only a few times. Written as DNA, the CDR3 is TGTGCCAGCAGTGATTTGGCACTAAACACTGAAGCTTTCTTT. Residues: CASSDLALNTEAFF. V and J are TRBV12-3 or TRBV12-4 and TRBJ1-1; D remains unclear. The V and J ends lost 5 bases and 2 bases respectively, with 12 bases between them. The CDR3 is 14 amino acids.

This clonotype was observed a single time. The rearrangement uses TRBV6-2 or TRBV6-3 and TRBJ1-1; D gene uncertain. Germline CDR1 and CDR2: MNHEY and SVGEGT. This CDR3 contains 13 residues. V was clipped by 6 bases and J by 4 bases, with 12 bases between them. The CDR3 is CASSFGRITEAFF. The CDR3 DNA follows: TGTGCCAGCAGCTTTGGACGGATCACTGAAGCTTTCTTT.

J is TRBJ2-7 and V is TRBV19, with D unclear. The CDR3 is made up of 15 amino acids. The V end lost 3 bases, the J end lost 1 base, and 13 bases lay between the germline ends. Germline CDR1 and CDR2: LNHDA and SQIVND (reference sequence). The CDR3 sequence: CASSISSYGSYEQYF. For the CDR3, the DNA is TGTGCCAGTAGTATCTCGTCATACGGATCCTACGAGCAGTACTTC.

This clonotype was found once. The chain recombines TRBV6-1 with TRBJ2-1; TRBD2 is a possible D gene (5 bases). The CDR3 contains 14 residues. Trimming left V 3 bases short and J 3 bases short, with 9 bases between. Germline V gene lookup returns CDR1 MNHNS and CDR2 SASEGT. The CDR3 sequence: CASSDHGNYNEQFF. The CDR3 nucleotides read TGTGCCAGCAGTGATCACGGGAACTACAATGAGCAGTTCTTC.

This clonotype was seen a handful of times. V and J are TRBV29-1 and TRBJ1-2, with D possibly TRBD1 on 6 matching bases. This CDR3 region has 12 residues. Trimming removed 7 bases at V and 4 bases at J, with 13 bases between. Germline V gives CDR1 SQVTM, CDR2 ANQGSEA. This CDR3 is CSGGGTGYGYTF. The DNA of the CDR3 is TGCAGCGGGGGGGGCACGGGCTATGGCTACACCTTC. The full variable domain, in which reference TRBV29-1 and TRBJ1-2 provide the parts outside the CDR3, is SAVISQKPSRDICQRGTSLTIQCQVDSQVTMMFWYRQQPGQSLTLIATANQGSEATYESGFVIDKFPISRPNLTFSTLTVSNMSPEDSSIYLCSGGGTGYGYTFGSGTRLTVV.